A single sample gave rise to the 21 T cell receptor beta chains below, sequenced in a study of technical replicates of blood from a handful of donors. Here immunoSEQ multiplex PCR was the method, and the copy in TCRdb shows in-frame clones only, minus some. The sample includes around 83,000 clones, 94% of them seen just once. Sequenced input: T cells isolated from PBMCs. These receptors were collected from a human donor in good health.

The chain recombines TRBV2 with TRBJ1-5; tentatively, D is TRBD1 (5 bases). V lost 9 bases, J lost 4 bases, and 13 bases lay in between. The CDR3 is made up of 13 amino acids. CDR1 is SNHLY and CDR2 is FYNNEI in the germline V gene. The CDR3 nucleotides are TGTGCCAGTCGTAGGGAGGGGAATCAGCCCCAGCATTTT. Translating it yields CASRREGNQPQHF. Combining the CDR3 with reference TRBV2 and TRBJ1-5 gives the whole variable domain EPEVTQTPSHQVTQMGQEVILRCVPISNHLYFYWYRQILGQKVEFLVSFYNNEISEKSEIFDDQFSVERPDGSNFTLKIRSTKLEDSAMYFCASRREGNQPQHFGDGTRLSIL.

The gene calls are TRBV29-1 and TRBJ2-7, with 7 bases matching TRBD2. Germline V CDR1 and CDR2: SQVTM, ANQGSEA. The length of the CDR3 is 16 residues. V was pared by 6 bases and J by 2 bases, with 16 bases of the junction left unmatched. CDR3 bases: TGCAGCGTGGTAGGGGCGGGAGTCCCCCCTACCTACGAGCAGTACTTC. As protein: CSVVGAGVPPTYEQYF.

The J gene is TRBJ2-3, the V gene TRBV18; tentatively, D is TRBD2 (6 bases). The CDR3 sequence is 14 residues long. Trimming removed 3 bases from V and 2 bases from J, with 9 bases in between. Germline lookup yields CDR1 KGHSH and CDR2 LQKENI. CDR3 sequence reads: CASSPGLNTDTQYF. DNA of the CDR3: TGTGCCAGCTCACCGGGACTCAACACAGATACGCAGTATTTT. Using reference TRBV18 and TRBJ2-3 for the parts outside the CDR3, the full variable domain is NAGVMQNPRHLVRRRGQEARLRCSPMKGHSHVYWYRQLPEEGLKFMVYLQKENIIDESGMPKERFSAEFPKEGPSILRIQQVVRGDSAAYFCASSPGLNTDTQYFGPGTRLTVL.

V usage is TRBV28 and J usage is TRBJ1-5; D might be TRBD1 (5 bases). The CDR3 extends over 12 amino acids. Looked up from germline, CDR1 is MDHEN and CDR2 is SYDVKM. V lost 2 bases, J lost 6 bases, and 5 bases lay in between. The DNA for the CDR3 is TGTGCCAGCAGTTTAACAGGTCAGCCCCAGCATTTT. As protein: CASSLTGQPQHF.

The chain employs TRBV6-5 and TRBJ1-5, with 8 bases matching TRBD1. The CDR3 length is 14 residues. The germline gives CDR1 MNHEY, CDR2 SVGAGI. V lost 6 bases, J lost 6 bases, and 7 bases stayed unmatched. Written as DNA, the CDR3 is TGTGCCAGCAGCCCCGGGACAGGCGTTCAGCCCCAGCATTTT. Translating it yields CASSPGTGVQPQHF.

CDR3 sequence (DNA): TGTGCCAGCAGTTACCGGTCAGGCTACAATGAGCAGTTCTTC. Its protein product is CASSYRSGYNEQFF. The rearrangement joins TRBV6-5 to TRBJ2-1; D call uncertain. V lost 2 bases to trimming and J lost 3 bases, with 8 bases between them. Per germline, CDR1 MNHEY and CDR2 SVGAGI. This CDR3 contains 14 residues.

The chain has TRBV5-1 and TRBJ2-1; possible D gene TRBD2, 5 bases. Germline CDR1 and CDR2: SGHRS and YFSETQ. The ends were cut back, 0 bases at V and 0 bases at J, with 7 bases in the middle. This CDR3 is 15 amino acids long. CDR3 in DNA: TGCGCCAGCAGCTTGGGTGGGAGCTCCTACAATGAGCAGTTCTTC. Its translation is CASSLGGSSYNEQFF.

This chain links TRBV5-1 with TRBJ1-2; D unresolved. The V and J ends lost 0 bases and 3 bases respectively, with 15 bases between them. The CDR3 covers 16 residues. Germline V lookup: CDR1 SGHRS, CDR2 YFSETQ. CDR3 sequence (DNA): TGCGCCAGCAGCTTGGATACCCAACGTAGCGACTATGGCTACACCTTC. Its translation is CASSLDTQRSDYGYTF.

The V call is TRBV6-1, the J call TRBJ1-5, with D possibly being TRBD1 (5 bases). The germline V gene has CDR1 MNHNS and CDR2 SASEGT. The CDR3 spans 13 residues. The V and J ends lost 6 bases and 5 bases respectively, with 11 bases between them. CDR3 nucleotide sequence: TGTGCCAGCAGCAGGGCTTGGGATCAGCCCCAGCATTTT. It specifies CASSRAWDQPQHF.

This chain joins TRBV5-4 and TRBJ2-5, with D perhaps matching TRBD2 (7 bases). The CDR3 is made up of 18 amino acids. CDR1 is SGHNT and CDR2 is YYREEE in the germline V gene (reference sequence). The V and J ends lost 2 bases and 4 bases respectively, with 24 bases between them. CDR3 protein: CASSLGGARGFRRETQYF. CDR3 bases: TGTGCCAGCAGCTTAGGGGGGGCTAGGGGGTTTCGAAGAGAGACCCAGTACTTC.

The gene calls are TRBV5-1 and TRBJ1-6; D is ambiguous. The CDR3 loop spans 15 amino acids. The V end lost 0 bases, the J end lost 7 bases, and 11 bases lay between the germline ends. Germline CDR1 and CDR2: SGHRS and YFSETQ. CDR3 residues: CASSLDSQRNSPLHF. CDR3 sequence (DNA): TGCGCCAGCAGCTTGGATTCTCAACGGAATTCACCCCTCCACTTT.

The rearrangement links TRBV6-1 to TRBJ2-1; 10 nucleotides match TRBD2. The germline V gene has CDR1 MNHNS and CDR2 SASEGT. V gave up 2 bases and J gave up 5 bases; unmatched junction bases: 3. This CDR3 has 15 residues. Written as DNA, the CDR3 is TGTGCCAGCAGTGAACCCGGACTAGCGGACAATGAGCAGTTCTTC. Encoded protein: CASSEPGLADNEQFF.

CDR3 residues: CASSSGQGLETQYF. As DNA, the CDR3 is TGTGCCAGCAGCTCGGGGCAGGGGTTGGAGACCCAGTACTTC. The V call is TRBV5-8, the J call TRBJ2-5, with D possibly being TRBD1 (6 bases). The CDR3 covers 14 residues. Germline V gene data show CDR1 as SGHTS and CDR2 as YDEGEE. The V end was cut by 3 bases, the J end by 5 bases, with 14 bases between.

The genes are TRBV5-1 and TRBJ1-4, with D possibly being TRBD1 (5 bases). From germline, CDR1 is SGHRS and CDR2 YFSETQ. CDR3 length: 13 residues. Trimming stripped 0 bases from V and 8 bases from J, with 8 bases between. In DNA form, the CDR3 reads TGCGCCAGCAGCTTGGGTTCAGGGGAAAAACTGTTTTTT. Translated: CASSLGSGEKLFF.

This clone appeared a single time. V usage is TRBV5-1 and J usage is TRBJ1-2; D is ambiguous. The CDR3 loop spans 17 amino acids. Trimming removed 0 bases from V and 1 base from J, with 16 bases in between. Germline V gene lookup returns CDR1 SGHRS and CDR2 YFSETQ. The DNA for the CDR3 is TGCGCCAGCAGCTTGGATTCGGCCCAGGACTATAACTATGGCTACACCTTC. This sequence encodes CASSLDSAQDYNYGYTF.

CDR3 nucleotide sequence: TGTGCCAGCAGTGATGGAGGCTCCCGGGACAGGGGATATGGCTACACCTTC. It encodes CASSDGGSRDRGYGYTF. The rearrangement uses TRBV2 and TRBJ1-2; 10 bases match TRBD1. V was clipped by 3 bases and J by 5 bases; unmatched bases: 12. The germline gives CDR1 SNHLY, CDR2 FYNNEI. The CDR3 runs 17 residues.

The V gene is TRBV4-1, the J gene TRBJ2-7; TRBD1 matches 10 bases. The CDR3 loop spans 17 amino acids. V dropped 3 bases and J dropped 0; count of bases not matched to a gene: 8. CDR1 is MGHRA, CDR2 YSYEKL, per germline. DNA of the CDR3: TGCGCCAGCAGCCACCTAAGGGGACAGGGGAGCTCCTACGAGCAGTACTTC. Translated, it gives CASSHLRGQGSSYEQYF.

This clone is a singleton in its sample. The chain carries TRBV5-1 and TRBJ1-3, with 8 bases that match TRBD1. This CDR3 spans 15 amino acids. Germline V gene sequence: CDR1 SGHRS, CDR2 YFSETQ. Trimming took 1 base from V and 1 from J; bases not matched to a gene: 1. The CDR3 reads CASSLQGASGNTIYF. The CDR3 DNA sequence: TGCGCCAGCAGCTTGCAGGGGGCTTCTGGAAACACCATATATTTT.

The chain couples TRBV19 to TRBJ2-7; 9 bases are shared with TRBD2. Germline V gene sequence: CDR1 LNHDA, CDR2 SQIVND (reference sequence). The V segment lost 6 bases and the J segment 3 bases; nucleotides outside the gene matches: 6. There are 14 residues in the CDR3. This chain's CDR3 is CASRSSGTSYEQYF. The CDR3 nucleotides are TGTGCCAGTAGATCTAGCGGGACTAGCTACGAGCAGTACTTC.

The genes are TRBV28 and TRBJ1-4, with TRBD1 as a possible D gene (6 bases). This CDR3 comprises 17 residues. Germline V gene data show CDR1 as MDHEN and CDR2 as SYDVKM. Between the trimmed V and J ends, which lost 4 bases and 5 bases, there was a span of 20 bases. The DNA of the CDR3 is TGTGCCAGCAGTTCGCCTGTGTCGTACAGGGAGAATGAAAAACTGTTTTTT. This sequence encodes CASSSPVSYRENEKLFF. Based on the CDR3 plus reference TRBV28 and TRBJ1-4, the full variable domain is DVKVTQSSRYLVKRTGEKVFLECVQDMDHENMFWYRQDPGLGLRLIYFSYDVKMKEKGDIPEGYSVSREKKERFSLILESASTNQTSMYLCASSSPVSYRENEKLFFGSGTQLSVL.

This clone is a singleton in its sample. The J gene is TRBJ1-2, the V gene TRBV30; 7 bases are shared with TRBD1. Germline V lookup: CDR1 GTSNPN, CDR2 SVGIG (reference sequence). There are 19 residues in the CDR3. Trimming removed 4 bases from V and 8 bases from J; junction bases left unmatched: 28. CDR3 in amino acids: CAWIGPQMDRKDKLSGYTF. In nucleotides, the CDR3 is TGTGCCTGGATAGGACCCCAGATGGACAGGAAAGATAAGCTTTCCGGCTACACCTTC.